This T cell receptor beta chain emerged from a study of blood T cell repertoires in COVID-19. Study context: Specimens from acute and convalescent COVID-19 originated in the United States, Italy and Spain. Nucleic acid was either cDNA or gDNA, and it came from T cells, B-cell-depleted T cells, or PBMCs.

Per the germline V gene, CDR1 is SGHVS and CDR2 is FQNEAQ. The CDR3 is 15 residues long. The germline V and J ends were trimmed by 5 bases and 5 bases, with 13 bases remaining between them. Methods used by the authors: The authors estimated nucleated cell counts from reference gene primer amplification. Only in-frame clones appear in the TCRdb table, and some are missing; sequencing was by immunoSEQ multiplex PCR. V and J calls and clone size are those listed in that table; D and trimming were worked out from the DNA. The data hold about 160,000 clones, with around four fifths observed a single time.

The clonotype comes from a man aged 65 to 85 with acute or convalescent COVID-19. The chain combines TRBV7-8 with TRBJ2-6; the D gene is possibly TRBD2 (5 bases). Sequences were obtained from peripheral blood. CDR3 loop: CASSTIRGRANVLTF. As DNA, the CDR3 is TGTGCCAGCAGCACCATTCGGGGTAGGGCCAACGTCCTGACTTTC.